Reported below is one T cell receptor (beta chain). Its matching antigen is unknown. Its ends do not fully match the called genes, so a read error is possible. From RNA transcripts, TCR beta CDR3 regions were amplified. First-round RT-PCR targeting the TCR CDR3 was performed with the HTBI primer set. TCRdb reanalysed the multiplex PCR reads using MiXCR and keeps one entry per CDR3 protein. The sample lists 600,000 to 800,000 distinct CDR3 sequences, 35% seen once, with roughly 31% in the top ten. This sample stems from a study of T cells in Graves' hyperthyroidism and ophthalmopathy. Findings and limits, study-wide: Also found in blood were most expanded thyroid clonotypes above 0.001.

The CDR3 is 15 residues long. CDR1 and CDR2 from the germline V gene are SSHAT and FNYEAQ (reference sequence). V is TRBV7-7 and J is TRBJ2-7; TRBD2 agrees at 7 bases. The tail of the sequence fits TRBJ2-1 better, so the J call may be wrong. The receptor was isolated from a woman aged 35 to 49 with Graves' hyperthyroidism. The source material was blood. CDR3 sequence reads: CASSLSSAGTDEQFF. Written as DNA, the CDR3 is TGTGCTAGCAGCTTAAGTTCAGCGGGGACGGATGAGCAGTTCTTC.